The subject of this entry is one T cell receptor beta chain. It has no known antigen specificity. No qualities accompany the bases; no much larger clone lies one base away. The library was made by RACE. TCRdb names NextSeq 500 as the instrument used. During library preparation, unique molecular identifiers were attached to individual cDNA molecules so that TCRs could be counted quantitatively and reproducibly. For every blood RNA sample, sequencing covered both the TCR alpha and TCR beta chains. As for the original processing: The median number of TCRs per sample was over 85,000, ranging from about 23,224 to 750,000. V, J and CDR3 annotation of the TCR reads was performed with the Decombinator software suite. To make PS versus PT1 abundance plots, every sample was subsampled to the same number of TCRs (28,000). Expanded TCRs were defined as absent before sensitization and observed at least eight times at the 2-week time point. The public reads were quality trimmed at Q25 with fastp and then assembled into clones with MiXCR by TCRdb, keeping productive beta chains. Entries are consolidated by CDR3 protein sequence, retaining the most common genes and DNA. The V and J calls were determined by TCRdb, not by the authors. The sample table contains around 330,000 distinct CDR3 sequences; only one count was recorded for around 5% of them. The ten largest clones represent over 6.5% of the sample.

V ends up 1 base short and J 8 bases short, with an unmatched junction base count of 5. The germline V gene encodes CDR1 MNHNS and CDR2 SASEGT. From its cysteine to its phenylalanine, the CDR3 spans 14 amino acids. Of the read, only the CDR3 DNA is kept; its 42 bases are in frame from base 1. The time point label, read with the paper, signifies: pre-sensitization, week 0. The treatment or condition label corresponds to: therapeutic diphenylcyclopropenone sensitization with weekly scalp DPC. At every patch-test visit, the blood draw took place before the patch test was put on. To be eligible, patients had to be aged 18 to 70, diagnosed with alopecia and judged suitable for DPC therapy, while pregnant patients were excluded. Total RNA was extracted from unfractionated whole blood collected in Tempus Blood RNA tubes. This entry comes from a study of human T cells and chemical hapten exposure (dated by TCRdb to the early 2020s). With respect to the entire study: For sensitization, 2% DPC in acetone was applied to a roughly 2 cm by roughly 2 cm area of upper inner arm skin. The mostly female patient cohort included alopecia areata with under or over 50% scalp involvement, alopecia totalis and alopecia universalis. Blood was sampled from patients pre-sensitization (week 0) and at 2, 6 and about 24 weeks after DPC sensitization. The libraries were sequenced as a pool, and the TCR yield per sample differed mostly because of small variations in library volumes within the pool. About 30 alopecia patients provided blood for TCR sequencing at one to four time points (pre-sensitization, 2, 6 and 24 weeks). Throughout the study period of roughly 24 weeks, patients also received therapeutic DPC doses to the scalp every week. The study tracked peripheral blood TCR repertoire changes in vivo during primary and secondary sensitization to the hapten diphenylcyclopropenone (DPC) in alopecia patients. Patch testing on the upper back used Finn chambers containing 0.01% DPC, with scoring done after 6 days according to International Contact Dermatitis Research Group standards. The research as a whole found: DPC sensitization did not change the number of TCRs with a frequency above 1 in 1000, and there was no evidence of changes in global repertoire structure. A positive correlation was found between the number of PT1 expanded TCRs and patch test score, with significance reached at thresholds 8, 16 and 32 but not 4. Repeated subsampling changed both the strength of the expansion versus patch-test correlation and the threshold at which the correlation became significant. Compared with pre-sensitization or healthy control sets, expanded TCRs formed significantly more large CDR3 similarity clusters, which is consistent with antigen-driven responses. Because every patient had alopecia, a presumed autoimmune disease, the patients' immune response might differ from that of healthy individuals.

The V gene is TRBV6-1 and the J gene is TRBJ1-2; 9 central nucleotides agree with TRBD1. Here the sequenced sample was whole blood, taken in connection with sensitization to the hapten diphenylcyclopropenone (DPC). The clonotype comes from a woman younger than 35 with alopecia areata. Some clones in this sample may be carry-over from other donors' samples. The CDR3 is CASSEGWTGEGYTF. The nucleotide sequence reads TGTGCCAGCAGTGAAGGCTGGACAGGGGAGGGCTACACCTTC.